A single sample gave rise to the 25 T cell receptor beta chains below, sequenced in a study of blood T cell repertoires in COVID-19. Assay used: immunoSEQ multiplex PCR; TCRdb lists only in-frame clones, some missing. The sample includes over 200,000 clones, about 80% of them seen just once. The sample comprised peripheral blood. These receptors all stem from a man over 45 with active or convalescent COVID-19.

This clone has a handful of counts. Distinct nucleotide sequences in the sample also encode this CDR3. The gene calls are TRBV28 and TRBJ1-5; 11 positions agree with TRBD1. Germline CDR1 reads MDHEN; CDR2 reads SYDVKM. The CDR3 covers 15 residues. With V trimmed by 6 bases and J by 2 bases, 3 bases remained unmatched. CDR3 DNA: TGTGCCAGCAGGGACAGGGGGCTGGGCAATCAGCCCCAGCATTTT. Its protein is CASRDRGLGNQPQHF.

The chain uses TRBV28 and TRBJ1-2; 7 bases line up with TRBD1. The CDR3 spans 15 residues. Germline CDR1 is MDHEN and CDR2 is SYDVKM. Unmatched junction bases numbered 8, after V lost 3 bases and J lost 4 bases. The CDR3 sequence is CASSLRQGGSYGYTF. The DNA for the CDR3 is TGTGCCAGCAGTTTGCGTCAGGGGGGCAGCTATGGCTACACCTTC.

This rearrangement joins TRBV4-2 to TRBJ1-1, with 9 bases aligning to TRBD1. CDR1 and CDR2 (germline): LGHNA, YNFKEQ. V gave up 4 bases and J gave up 5 bases; unmatched junction bases: 8. This CDR3 comprises 15 residues. CDR3 residues: CASSLEDRGRTEAFF. For the CDR3, the DNA is TGTGCCAGCAGCCTAGAAGACAGGGGGAGGACTGAAGCTTTCTTT.

This clone was found once. The rearrangement uses TRBV6-5 and TRBJ2-7, with TRBD1 identical over 7 bases. CDR1 is MNHEY and CDR2 is SVGAGI in the germline V gene. Trimming at V came to 6 bases and at J to 10 bases, leaving 15 bases not matched to a gene. The CDR3 runs 14 residues. The chain's CDR3 is CASRGPGQYANQYF. The CDR3 DNA follows: TGTGCCAGCAGGGGACCGGGACAGTACGCTAATCAGTACTTC.

The CDR3 nucleotides are TGTGCCATCAGTTCGGACAGGGGTTTGGAGAATGAGCAGTTCTTC. This sequence encodes CAISSDRGLENEQFF. The chain carries TRBV10-3 and TRBJ2-1; TRBD1 matches 9 bases. The CDR3 runs to 15 residues. CDR1 ENHRY and CDR2 SYGVKD come from the germline V gene. V lost 5 bases, J lost 7 bases, and 9 bases stayed unmatched.

This rearrangement joins TRBV29-1 to TRBJ1-2, with TRBD1 matching over 10 bases. The germline V gene encodes CDR1 SQVTM and CDR2 ANQGSEA. CDR3 length equals 13 residues. V lost 4 bases to trimming and J lost 5 bases; unmatched junction nucleotides: 4. The CDR3 DNA follows: TGCAGCGTTGTCCGGACAGGGGGGTATGGCTACACCTTC. This encodes CSVVRTGGYGYTF.

The rearrangement joins TRBV7-2 to TRBJ2-1, with TRBD2 matching 8 bases. Germline-derived CDR1 and CDR2 are SGHTA and FQGNSA. The CDR3 consists of 16 residues. The J segment lost 0 bases and the V segment lost 4 bases, leaving 5 bases of the junction unmatched. In DNA form, the CDR3 reads TGTGCCAGCAGCTCCTCGGGGGGGGGCTCCTACAATGAGCAGTTCTTC. Translated: CASSSSGGGSYNEQFF.

The chain joins TRBV2 to TRBJ2-3; 7 nucleotides match TRBD1. The V and J ends lost 1 base and 0 bases, in that order; junction bases with no gene match: 7. Per the germline V gene, CDR1 is SNHLY and CDR2 is FYNNEI. This CDR3 contains 17 residues. CDR3 residues: CASSEGEGASSTDTQYF. The CDR3 DNA reads TGTGCCAGCAGTGAAGGAGAGGGGGCCTCTAGCACAGATACGCAGTATTTT.

This clone has only one observation. This chain joins TRBV10-3 and TRBJ2-1, with 13 bases fitting TRBD2. The J segment lost 9 bases and the V segment lost 7 bases, leaving 9 bases of the junction unmatched. Germline V lookup: CDR1 ENHRY, CDR2 SYGVKD. The CDR3 is 15 residues long. CDR3 sequence: CAIKEGLAGSGEQFF. As DNA, the CDR3 is TGTGCCATCAAGGAGGGACTAGCGGGGTCGGGTGAGCAGTTCTTC.

V is TRBV12-3 or TRBV12-4 and J is TRBJ1-1; D possibly corresponds to TRBD1 (5 bases). Trimming stripped 1 base from V and 5 bases from J, with 8 bases between. The CDR3 contains 13 residues. CDR3 in DNA: TGTGCCAGCAGTTTAGGTAAGGGGACTGAAGCTTTCTTT. Protein: CASSLGKGTEAFF.

The rearrangement uses TRBV11-1 and TRBJ2-5; a possible D gene is TRBD1 (5 bases). V was shortened by 5 bases and J by 2 bases, with 15 bases between the two germline ends. Germline CDR1 and CDR2: SGHAT and FQDESV (reference sequence). This CDR3 region has 15 residues. The CDR3 DNA reads as TGTGCCAGCAGCCCAAGGGGTACCATACAAGAGACCCAGTACTTC. It codes for CASSPRGTIQETQYF.

This clone was found many times. This chain uses TRBV9 with TRBJ1-1; 9 nucleotides line up with TRBD1. Germline V lookup: CDR1 SGDLS, CDR2 YYNGEE. V dropped 3 bases and J dropped 6; count of bases not matched to a gene: 6. This CDR3 is built from 14 residues. Here the CDR3 DNA reads TGTGCCAGCAGCGGGACAGGGGCTAGCTCTGAAGCTTTCTTT. This codes for CASSGTGASSEAFF.

J is TRBJ1-2 and V is TRBV5-4; 10 bases match TRBD1. The V segment lost 4 bases and the J segment 5 bases; nucleotides outside the gene matches: 8. CDR3 length: 15 amino acids. Per the germline V gene, CDR1 is SGHNT and CDR2 is YYREEE (reference sequence). In DNA form, the CDR3 reads TGTGCCAGCAGCGTCCGGGACAGGGGTTGGTATGGCTACACCTTC. Amino acids: CASSVRDRGWYGYTF.

The V call is TRBV7-2, the J call TRBJ1-1; D possibly corresponds to TRBD1 (6 bases). V shed 1 base and J shed 5 bases, with 17 bases lying between them. CDR3 length: 16 amino acids. Looked up from germline, CDR1 is SGHTA and CDR2 is FQGNSA. The chain's CDR3 is CASSLVGGATATEAFF. CDR3 nucleotide sequence: TGTGCCAGCAGCTTAGTGGGGGGGGCTACAGCAACTGAAGCTTTCTTT.

The CDR3 sequence is CASNLGTGAYEQYF. Written as DNA, the CDR3 is TGTGCCAGCAACCTAGGGACAGGGGCCTACGAGCAGTACTTC. The V gene is TRBV6-5, the J gene TRBJ2-7; TRBD1 aligns across 10 bases. Per the germline V gene, CDR1 is MNHEY and CDR2 is SVGAGI. The CDR3 loop spans 14 amino acids. The junction had 5 bases not matched to a gene; V was cut back by 7 bases and J by 2 bases.

The chain is built from TRBV5-4 and TRBJ1-1; D gene unclear. Trimming stripped 0 bases from V and 0 bases from J, with 9 bases between. CDR1 is SGHNT and CDR2 is YYREEE in the germline V gene (reference sequence). CDR3 length: 15 residues. As DNA, the CDR3 is TGTGCCAGCAGCTTGGGGGCCGGGATGAACACTGAAGCTTTCTTT. This gives the protein CASSLGAGMNTEAFF.

This clone was seen a handful of times. This chain connects TRBV29-1 to TRBJ2-7, with 9 bases fitting TRBD2. After removal of 5 bases from V and 2 bases from J, the junction contained 10 bases not matched to a gene. The germline CDR1 and CDR2 sequences are SQVTM and ANQGSEA. This CDR3 contains 15 residues. CDR3 bases: TGCAGCGTTCGAGAGACTAGCGGATTAACCTACGAGCAGTACTTC. It translates to CSVRETSGLTYEQYF.

The CDR3 DNA reads TGTGCCAGCACCCAAGACAGACTTTATGGCTACACCTTC. As protein: CASTQDRLYGYTF. The V call is TRBV28, the J call TRBJ1-2; the D gene is possibly TRBD1 (5 bases). The CDR3 runs 13 residues. Germline V gene lookup returns CDR1 MDHEN and CDR2 SYDVKM. V was clipped by 7 bases and J by 5 bases, with 14 bases between them.

J is TRBJ1-1 and V is TRBV4-2, with D perhaps TRBD1 (6 bases). This CDR3 is 16 amino acids long. The germline V and J ends were trimmed by 3 bases and 5 bases, with 19 bases remaining between them. The germline gives CDR1 LGHNA, CDR2 YNFKEQ. CDR3 sequence: CASSQTLQGGRTEAFF. The CDR3 DNA is TGTGCCAGCAGCCAGACTTTACAGGGAGGGAGGACTGAAGCTTTCTTT.

The rearrangement joins TRBV19 to TRBJ2-7; D is possibly TRBD1 (6 bases). Between the trimmed V and J ends, which lost 3 bases and 0 bases, there was a span of 12 bases. Per germline, CDR1 LNHDA and CDR2 SQIVND (reference sequence). The CDR3 extends over 15 amino acids. CDR3 bases: TGTGCCAGTAGTATCTCAACAGGGTTCTCCTACGAGCAGTACTTC. Translation: CASSISTGFSYEQYF. Drawing the rest from reference TRBV19 and TRBJ2-7, the complete variable domain is DGGITQSPKYLFRKEGQNVTLSCEQNLNHDAMYWYRQDPGQGLRLIYYSQIVNDFQKGDIAEGYSVSREKKESFPLTVTSAQKNPTAFYLCASSISTGFSYEQYFGPGTRLTVT.

The gene calls are TRBV27 and TRBJ2-4, with TRBD2 matching 11 bases. There are 16 residues in the CDR3. Germline V gene lookup returns CDR1 MNHEY and CDR2 SMNVEV (reference sequence). Trimming cost V 8 bases and J 3 bases; bases outside gene matches: 9. This chain's CDR3 is CASGNHGLAGKNIQYF. For the CDR3, the DNA is TGTGCCAGCGGGAACCATGGACTAGCGGGCAAAAACATTCAGTACTTC.

The chain joins TRBV6-6 to TRBJ2-5; no reliable D call. This CDR3 comprises 14 residues. The germline gives CDR1 MNHNY, CDR2 SVGAGI (reference sequence). V was cut by 5 bases and J by 5 bases, with 15 bases left in between. CDR3 DNA sequence: TGTGCCAGCAGTCCACCAGGTTCTCTTGAGACCCAGTACTTC. It is translated as CASSPPGSLETQYF.

The V and J genes are TRBV12-3 or TRBV12-4 and TRBJ1-1; a possible D gene is TRBD1 (5 bases). This CDR3 has 13 residues. V was cut by 7 bases and J by 1 base, with 10 bases left in between. This chain's CDR3 is CASTLTENTEAFF. The CDR3, as DNA: TGTGCCAGCACTTTGACAGAGAACACTGAAGCTTTCTTT.

This clone was seen a single time. The CDR3 reads CAWTKGLNSPLHF. In DNA form, the CDR3 reads TGTGCCTGGACGAAGGGGCTAAATTCACCCCTCCACTTT. The chain has TRBV30 and TRBJ1-6; maybe TRBD1 (5 bases). V shed 4 bases and J shed 7 bases, with 11 bases lying between them. This CDR3 is 13 amino acids long. Germline V gene data show CDR1 as GTSNPN and CDR2 as SVGIG (reference sequence).

The V and J genes are TRBV28 and TRBJ2-7; 9 nucleotides match TRBD1. Trimming removed 3 bases from V and 7 bases from J; junction bases left unmatched: 10. There are 15 residues in the CDR3. The V gene's germline CDR1 is MDHEN and CDR2 SYDVKM. The CDR3 DNA reads as TGTGCCAGCAGTTTGGAAGGGACAGGGAAAATGGAGCAGTACTTC. It yields the protein CASSLEGTGKMEQYF.